What follows are 30 T cell receptor beta chains derived from one specimen sequenced in a study of blood T cell repertoires in COVID-19. Clones were sequenced by immunoSEQ multiplex PCR, and TCRdb holds only the in-frame ones, with some missing. This table holds around 250,000 clones, 86% found once. Sequencing used peripheral blood. All receptors come from a woman aged 60 to 75 who had recovered from COVID-19.

V gene TRBV6-6 combines with J gene TRBJ1-5; TRBD1 might be the D (5 bases). Germline V gives CDR1 MNHNY, CDR2 SVGAGI (reference sequence). Trimming pared 2 bases from V and 8 bases from J, leaving 16 bases between. The length of the CDR3 is 15 residues. The CDR3 DNA follows: TGTGCCAGCAGTTACAACTGGGGCAGGGTTGAGCCCCAGCATTTT. This translates into CASSYNWGRVEPQHF.

In DNA form, the CDR3 reads TGTGCCAGCAGCTTGGGGGGAGGCTACGAGCAGTACTTC. It yields the protein CASSLGGGYEQYF. The chain joins TRBV7-3 to TRBJ2-7, with a tentative D call TRBD2 (6 bases). The CDR3 is made up of 13 amino acids. Germline V gene lookup returns CDR1 SGHTA and CDR2 FQGTGA. The germline V and J ends were trimmed by 3 bases and 3 bases, with 9 bases remaining between them.

The rearrangement joins TRBV4-3 to TRBJ2-3; D possibly corresponds to TRBD2 (6 bases). With 0 bases removed from V and 6 bases from J, the gap between germline ends came to 19 bases. The germline CDR1 and CDR2 sequences are LGHNA and YSLEER. The CDR3 has 17 amino acids. The CDR3 region has the DNA TGCGCCAGCAGCCAAGAAGTTTGGGCTAGCGCCGGGGATACGCAGTATTTT. Residues: CASSQEVWASAGDTQYF.

The J gene is TRBJ1-4, the V gene TRBV3-1 (or the pseudogene TRBV3-2), with 10 bases identical to TRBD1. The germline V gene has CDR1 LGHDT and CDR2 YNNKEL (reference sequence). V was clipped by 4 bases and J by 5 bases; unmatched bases: 4. The CDR3 sequence is 15 residues long. The CDR3 region has the DNA TGTGCCAGCAGCCCTAGGGACAGGGGAAATGAAAAACTGTTTTTT. This gives the protein CASSPRDRGNEKLFF.

In regard to this clone: The junction and the germline gene differ at one end; a read error may be behind it. The rearrangement uses TRBV7-7 and TRBJ2-2, with TRBD2 identical over 9 bases. CDR1 and CDR2 from the germline V gene are SSHAT and FNYEAQ (reference sequence). The CDR3 extends over 17 amino acids. CDR3 protein: CASSFSSGDANTGELFF. CDR3 DNA sequence: TGTGCTAGCAGCTTCTCTAGCGGGGACGCGAACACCGGGGAGCTGTTTTTT.

V gene TRBV7-2 combines with J gene TRBJ2-3; TRBD2 aligns across 9 bases. The length of the CDR3 is 16 residues. The germline V gene encodes CDR1 SGHTA and CDR2 FQGNSA. V lost 2 bases and J lost 3; bases outside the gene matches: 6. In DNA form, the CDR3 reads TGTGCCAGCAGCTTACGGTGGGGACTAGCAACAGATACGCAGTATTTT. It codes for CASSLRWGLATDTQYF.

V and J are TRBV12-3 or TRBV12-4 and TRBJ2-7; weak D call: TRBD2 (6 bases). Trimming stripped 6 bases from V and 5 bases from J, with 11 bases between. The CDR3 covers 12 residues. CDR3 amino acids: CASSPTRNEQYF. In DNA, the CDR3 is TGTGCCAGCAGCCCGACTAGAAACGAGCAGTACTTC.

The rearrangement joins TRBV2 to TRBJ1-6, with D maybe TRBD1 (6 bases). Germline V gene lookup returns CDR1 SNHLY and CDR2 FYNNEI. V was pared by 2 bases and J by 7 bases, with 12 bases between. This CDR3 is built from 15 residues. The CDR3 region has the DNA TGTGCCAGCAGTGAAAGTGCCCAGGGGAATTCACCCCTCCACTTT. Encoded protein: CASSESAQGNSPLHF.

This clone was counted once. This chain joins TRBV6-6 and TRBJ2-3; 14 bases are a match to TRBD2. The CDR3 consists of 15 residues. The V gene end was trimmed by 5 bases and the J gene end by 11 bases; junction bases not matched to a gene: 9. Germline V gene sequence: CDR1 MNHNY, CDR2 SVGAGI (reference sequence). CDR3 DNA sequence: TGTGCCAGCAGTCCGACTAGCGGGGGGGCATGGGTGCAGTATTTT. Translating gives CASSPTSGGAWVQYF.

This clone was counted once. One end of the junction is discordant with germline, which a read error may explain. The gene calls are TRBV7-9 and TRBJ1-4; 7 nucleotides agree with TRBD1. Germline V gene lookup returns CDR1 SEHNR and CDR2 FQNEAQ (reference sequence). The CDR3 consists of 15 residues. The CDR3, as DNA: TGTGCCAGCAGTTTAGGGGGCAGAACTAATGAAAAACTGTTTTTT. This translates into CASSLGGRTNEKLFF.

CDR3 DNA: TGTGCCAGTAGACTCTATAATTCACCCCTCCACTTT. Translating gives CASRLYNSPLHF. The chain links TRBV19 to TRBJ1-6; D not certain. With 6 bases removed from V and 3 bases from J, the gap between germline ends came to 3 bases. The CDR3 runs to 12 residues. Germline CDR1 is LNHDA and CDR2 is SQIVND (reference sequence).

This chain links TRBV7-2 with TRBJ1-5, with 8 positions matching TRBD1. V dropped 0 bases and J dropped 6; count of bases not matched to a gene: 4. Looked up from germline, CDR1 is SGHTA and CDR2 is FQGNSA. The CDR3 spans 15 residues. CDR3 loop: CASSLATGARQPQHF. The CDR3 DNA is TGTGCCAGCAGCTTAGCGACAGGGGCGCGTCAGCCCCAGCATTTT. The full variable domain, in which reference TRBV7-2 and TRBJ1-5 provide the parts outside the CDR3, is GAGVSQSPSNKVTEKGKDVELRCDPISGHTALYWYRQSLGQGLEFLIYFQGNSAPDKSGLPSDRFSAERTGGSVSTLTIQRTQQEDSAVYLCASSLATGARQPQHFGDGTRLSIL.

The CDR3 coding sequence is TGTGCCAGCAGTTACCAGAGGGATTTCAGCCATGGCTACACCTTC. Translating gives CASSYQRDFSHGYTF. The rearrangement uses TRBV6-5 and TRBJ1-2; D ambiguous. Germline CDR1 reads MNHEY; CDR2 reads SVGAGI. V lost 2 bases to trimming and J lost 6 bases, with 16 bases between them. This CDR3 is 15 amino acids long.

The chain is built from TRBV7-9 and TRBJ1-2; 10 bases agree with TRBD1. Germline V gene sequence: CDR1 SEHNR, CDR2 FQNEAQ (reference sequence). This CDR3 has 14 amino acids. V was clipped by 4 bases and J by 3 bases; unmatched bases: 2. Here the CDR3 DNA reads TGTGCCAGCAGCTCGACAGGGGGCGACTATGGCTACACCTTC. Translation gives CASSSTGGDYGYTF.

V gene TRBV6-2 or TRBV6-3 combines with J gene TRBJ1-2; 7 bases agree with TRBD1. Germline assignment: CDR1 MNHEY and CDR2 SVGEGT. With V trimmed by 6 bases and J by 6 bases, 22 bases remained unmatched. The CDR3 extends over 18 amino acids. The CDR3 DNA reads as TGTGCCAGCAGCCGCTACAGTGGGACTTATGACAGGGTGGATGGCTACACCTTC. This translates into CASSRYSGTYDRVDGYTF.

CDR3 sequence (DNA): TGTGCCGCCAACAGGGGTCGCAGCTCTGGAAACACCATATATTTT. Translation: CAANRGRSSGNTIYF. This chain links TRBV13 with TRBJ1-3; TRBD1 matches at 7 bases. The V and J ends lost 11 bases and 0 bases, in that order; junction bases with no gene match: 10. Per germline, CDR1 PRHDT and CDR2 FYEKMQ (reference sequence). The CDR3 has 15 residues. Full variable domain (missing parts from reference TRBV13 and TRBJ1-3): AAGVIQSPRHLIKEKRETATLKCYPIPRHDTVYWYQQGPGQDPQFLISFYEKMQSDKGSIPDRFSAQQFSDYHSELNMSSLELGDSALYFCAANRGRSSGNTIYFGEGSWLTVV.

The chain joins TRBV10-3 to TRBJ1-4, with 7 bases matching TRBD1. The CDR3 contains 13 residues. The germline V gene encodes CDR1 ENHRY and CDR2 SYGVKD. V lost 6 bases to trimming and J lost 10 bases; unmatched junction nucleotides: 8. CDR3 sequence: CAISNPRDRKLFF. In DNA form, the CDR3 reads TGTGCCATCAGCAACCCCCGGGACAGAAAACTGTTTTTT.

This chain connects TRBV24-1 to TRBJ1-5; possibly TRBD1 for D (5 bases). The CDR3 contains 15 residues. Germline CDR1 reads KGHDR; CDR2 reads SFDVKD. V lost 10 bases, J lost 2 bases, and 17 bases lay in between. The CDR3 here is CATKPGGVGNQPQHF. The CDR3 DNA sequence: TGTGCCACTAAACCGGGGGGAGTTGGCAATCAGCCCCAGCATTTT.

J is TRBJ2-3 and V is TRBV9; TRBD2 is a possible D gene (6 bases). This CDR3 is 15 amino acids long. The V gene's germline CDR1 is SGDLS and CDR2 YYNGEE. V lost 3 bases and J lost 1, with 12 bases in between. Here the CDR3 DNA reads TGTGCCAGCAGCGCCTGGTTAGCGGGCACAGATACGCAGTATTTT. It specifies CASSAWLAGTDTQYF.

The chain joins TRBV5-8 to TRBJ1-5; D gene ambiguous. This CDR3 has 13 amino acids. Germline CDR1 reads SGHTS; CDR2 reads YDEGEE. V was clipped by 0 bases and J by 5 bases, with 6 bases between them. CDR3 sequence reads: CASSLDFYQPQHF. The CDR3 DNA reads as TGTGCCAGCAGCTTGGACTTTTATCAGCCCCAGCATTTT.

The V call is TRBV6-1, the J call TRBJ1-6, with D possibly being TRBD1 (6 bases). V dropped 1 base and J dropped 4 bases, with 11 bases sitting between them. Germline V gene data show CDR1 as MNHNS and CDR2 as SASEGT. The CDR3 covers 16 residues. The CDR3 DNA is TGTGCCAGCAGTGAAGGATGGACAGCGTATAATTCACCCCTCCACTTT. Protein sequence: CASSEGWTAYNSPLHF.

V and J are TRBV18 and TRBJ1-1; 7 nucleotides match TRBD1. The CDR3 totals 16 residues. Germline assignment: CDR1 KGHSH and CDR2 LQKENI. V was clipped by 0 bases and J by 3 bases; unmatched bases: 7. The CDR3 is CASSPPLNRGYTEAFF. Here the CDR3 DNA reads TGTGCCAGCTCACCACCCCTGAACAGGGGATACACTGAAGCTTTCTTT.

This clone showed up just once. This chain connects TRBV11-3 to TRBJ2-1, with 8 bases lining up with TRBD2. CDR3 size: 13 residues. Germline V gene sequence: CDR1 SGHNT, CDR2 YENEEA. V lost 8 bases, J lost 4 bases, and 4 bases stayed unmatched. The CDR3, as DNA: TGTGCCAGCGGAGCGGGGGAATACAATGAGCAGTTCTTC. It specifies CASGAGEYNEQFF. Complete variable domain (other parts from reference TRBV11-3 and TRBJ2-1): EAGVVQSPRYKIIEKKQPVAFWCNPISGHNTLYWYLQNLGQGPELLIRYENEEAVDDSQLPKDRFSAERLKGVDSTLKIQPAELGDSAVYLCASGAGEYNEQFFGPGTRLTVL.

The chain joins TRBV27 to TRBJ1-2, with TRBD1 matching 9 bases. The V and J ends lost 5 bases and 7 bases, in that order; junction bases with no gene match: 2. Per germline, CDR1 MNHEY and CDR2 SMNVEV (reference sequence). The CDR3 consists of 12 residues. The CDR3 loop is CASSTGGAGYTF. DNA of the CDR3: TGTGCCAGCAGTACAGGGGGCGCTGGCTACACCTTC.

The rearrangement joins TRBV18 to TRBJ2-1, with D possibly being TRBD2 (6 bases). Trimming removed 6 bases at V and 0 bases at J, with 18 bases between. Germline V lookup: CDR1 KGHSH, CDR2 LQKENI. The CDR3 is 17 amino acids. The CDR3 nucleotides are TGTGCCAGCTCGCTCCAAGAAGGCGGGGTCTCCTACAATGAGCAGTTCTTC. It yields the protein CASSLQEGGVSYNEQFF.

This clone was observed a few times. The chain combines TRBV5-1 with TRBJ1-1; D is unresolved. Germline lookup yields CDR1 SGHRS and CDR2 YFSETQ. This CDR3 is 13 amino acids long. V lost 2 bases, J lost 5 bases, and 10 bases lay in between. CDR3 nucleotides: TGCGCCAGCAGCTTCATGGACTCTACTGAAGCTTTCTTT. It codes for CASSFMDSTEAFF.

The chain carries TRBV29-1 and TRBJ2-4; tentative D call: TRBD2 (5 bases). The V gene's germline CDR1 is SQVTM and CDR2 ANQGSEA. Trimming took off 3 bases at V and 3 bases at J, with 9 bases between the two ends. The CDR3 is 13 residues long. CDR3 protein: CSVEAGGKNIQYF. The CDR3 bases are TGCAGCGTTGAGGCTGGAGGCAAAAACATTCAGTACTTC.

Points on this clone: This CDR3 is also generated by other DNA sequences in the sample. The V and J genes are TRBV19 and TRBJ1-1; D remains unclear. The germline V gene has CDR1 LNHDA and CDR2 SQIVND (reference sequence). The CDR3 is 13 amino acids. V dropped 3 bases and J dropped 2 bases, with 7 bases sitting between them. DNA of the CDR3: TGTGCCAGTAGTATTAGAGAAAACACTGAAGCTTTCTTT. Translation: CASSIRENTEAFF.

DNA for the CDR3: TGTGCCAGCAGCTTGGCCTACTCGGGGCAGGGGATTTATGGCTACACCTTC. Translating gives CASSLAYSGQGIYGYTF. This sequence joins TRBV5-5 and TRBJ1-2; possibly TRBD1 for D (6 bases). Germline CDR1 SGHKS, CDR2 YYEKEE (reference sequence). This CDR3 comprises 17 residues. Between the trimmed V and J ends, which lost 0 bases and 5 bases, there was a span of 20 bases.

The chain carries TRBV18 and TRBJ2-7; 8 nucleotides match TRBD1. The CDR3 covers 15 residues. Germline CDR1 is KGHSH and CDR2 is LQKENI. The junction had 9 bases not matched to a gene; V was cut back by 5 bases and J by 3 bases. Written as DNA, the CDR3 is TGTGCCAGCTCAGTTGGTGGACAGGGTCGCTACGAGCAGTACTTC. It yields the protein CASSVGGQGRYEQYF.